The rows below give T cell receptor beta chains drawn from one sample of a study of blood T cell repertoires in COVID-19. Repertoires were generated with immunoSEQ multiplex PCR, while TCRdb's copy carries only in-frame clones and drops some. The table shows some 180,000 clones, with around 91% occurring only once. Sequencing input: peripheral blood. These receptors all stem from a man aged 50 or older with acute or convalescent COVID-19. Both conserved end residues are part of each CDR3. Each record gives: V gene, J gene, clone size, CDR3 protein. Clone size is not always given. Where it is, it says once, few, many or a class for expanded clones.

v_gene: TRBV6-5
j_gene: TRBJ2-7
abundance: NA
CDR3aa: CASRRTGTYEQYF

v_gene: TRBV4-1
j_gene: TRBJ2-1
abundance: NA
CDR3aa: CASSQEQGAPRKFF

v_gene: TRBV27
j_gene: TRBJ1-1
abundance: NA
CDR3aa: CASSGRVGTEAFF

v_gene: TRBV28
j_gene: TRBJ1-3
abundance: NA
CDR3aa: CATSGSSGNTIYF

v_gene: TRBV18
j_gene: TRBJ2-5
abundance: NA
CDR3aa: CASSSTGVGETQYF

v_gene: TRBV11-2
j_gene: TRBJ1-1
abundance: few
CDR3aa: CASSLDHDRVRITEAFF

v_gene: TRBV7-3
j_gene: TRBJ2-2
abundance: once
CDR3aa: CASSGGLAGATGELFF

v_gene: TRBV7-3
j_gene: TRBJ2-7
abundance: NA
CDR3aa: CASSLTSGYEQYF

v_gene: TRBV15
j_gene: TRBJ2-1
abundance: NA
CDR3aa: CATSPGGQYNEQFF

v_gene: TRBV7-2
j_gene: TRBJ1-2
abundance: NA
CDR3aa: CASSLWSGREGQRRTF

v_gene: TRBV28
j_gene: TRBJ2-1
abundance: NA
CDR3aa: CASSLSGRSYNEQFF

v_gene: TRBV18
j_gene: TRBJ2-2
abundance: NA
CDR3aa: CASSPPNSRRNTGELFF

v_gene: TRBV6-1
j_gene: TRBJ2-3
abundance: NA
CDR3aa: CASSLAGGDTDTQYF

v_gene: TRBV28
j_gene: TRBJ2-2
abundance: NA
CDR3aa: CASSKQGGELFF

v_gene: TRBV7-3
j_gene: TRBJ2-3
abundance: NA
CDR3aa: CASSADMSDADTQYF

v_gene: TRBV9
j_gene: TRBJ1-6
abundance: NA
CDR3aa: CASSVLRDSNSPLHF

v_gene: TRBV18
j_gene: TRBJ2-7
abundance: once
CDR3aa: CASSSEAGSSYEQYF

v_gene: TRBV28
j_gene: TRBJ1-2
abundance: NA
CDR3aa: CASSSGQGISYGYTF

v_gene: TRBV11-1
j_gene: TRBJ2-2
abundance: NA
CDR3aa: CASGLNTGELFF

v_gene: TRBV9
j_gene: TRBJ1-6
abundance: NA
CDR3aa: CASSAHQGESYNSPLHF

v_gene: TRBV5-6
j_gene: TRBJ1-1
abundance: NA
CDR3aa: CASSFLGRGTEAFF

v_gene: TRBV4-3
j_gene: TRBJ1-6
abundance: NA
CDR3aa: CASSQDRSSYNSPLHF

v_gene: TRBV19
j_gene: TRBJ1-1
abundance: NA
CDR3aa: CASSIYWQGNTEAFF

v_gene: TRBV7-8
j_gene: TRBJ1-5
abundance: NA
CDR3aa: CASSAEPGGSGNQPQHF

v_gene: TRBV7-2
j_gene: TRBJ2-3
abundance: once
CDR3aa: CASSLRQTSGGSTDTQYF

v_gene: TRBV19
j_gene: TRBJ2-7
abundance: NA
CDR3aa: CASSIGQGVYEQYF

v_gene: TRBV7-9
j_gene: TRBJ2-3
abundance: NA
CDR3aa: CASSYRGRDTQYF

v_gene: TRBV4-1
j_gene: TRBJ2-1
abundance: NA
CDR3aa: CASSQESGLAPFF

v_gene: TRBV7-9
j_gene: TRBJ1-1
abundance: NA
CDR3aa: CASSPWGQGNTEAFF

v_gene: TRBV18
j_gene: TRBJ2-1
abundance: NA
CDR3aa: CASLPGLAGVGEQFF

v_gene: TRBV3-1/TRBV3-2
j_gene: TRBJ2-2
abundance: NA
CDR3aa: CASSRDSHTGELFF

v_gene: TRBV19
j_gene: TRBJ2-7
abundance: once
CDR3aa: CASSVRLGGYEQYF

v_gene: TRBV4-2
j_gene: TRBJ1-1
abundance: NA
CDR3aa: CASSQDKRGQTEAFF

v_gene: TRBV5-1
j_gene: TRBJ2-2
abundance: NA
CDR3aa: CASSLVSRTGWDTGELFF

v_gene: TRBV6-5
j_gene: TRBJ2-3
abundance: once
CDR3aa: CASSYSLTRTDTQYF

v_gene: TRBV28
j_gene: TRBJ1-2
abundance: NA
CDR3aa: CASSLAGGRYGYTF

v_gene: TRBV7-2
j_gene: TRBJ1-6
abundance: NA
CDR3aa: CASSLFRDTYSPLHF

v_gene: TRBV5-5
j_gene: TRBJ2-1
abundance: NA
CDR3aa: CASSLEWATYNEQFF

v_gene: TRBV6-1
j_gene: TRBJ2-1
abundance: NA
CDR3aa: CASSDLSGGASNEQFF

v_gene: TRBV28
j_gene: TRBJ2-5
abundance: NA
CDR3aa: CASSAPRGVETQYF

v_gene: TRBV5-1
j_gene: TRBJ1-1
abundance: NA
CDR3aa: CASSLGGTAIENTEAFF

v_gene: TRBV27
j_gene: TRBJ2-7
abundance: NA
CDR3aa: CASSSPGLGNEQYF

v_gene: TRBV6-2/TRBV6-3
j_gene: TRBJ2-5
abundance: NA
CDR3aa: CASSYSLRREAVKETQYF

v_gene: TRBV24-1
j_gene: TRBJ2-3
abundance: NA
CDR3aa: CATSDLAGISDTQYF

v_gene: TRBV28
j_gene: TRBJ2-1
abundance: NA
CDR3aa: CASSLYGTSGRAVYEQFF

v_gene: TRBV28
j_gene: TRBJ2-1
abundance: NA
CDR3aa: CASSLTGTGSYNEQFF

v_gene: TRBV18
j_gene: TRBJ1-2
abundance: NA
CDR3aa: CASSPSRGSNYGYTF

v_gene: TRBV6-2/TRBV6-3
j_gene: TRBJ2-2
abundance: NA
CDR3aa: CASSYGWATGELFF

v_gene: TRBV28
j_gene: TRBJ2-6
abundance: few
CDR3aa: CASMSGSEGANVLTF

v_gene: TRBV19
j_gene: TRBJ1-5
abundance: NA
CDR3aa: CASSIQANQPQHF

v_gene: TRBV6-5
j_gene: TRBJ2-5
abundance: NA
CDR3aa: CASTNDREETQYF

v_gene: TRBV7-2
j_gene: TRBJ2-2
abundance: NA
CDR3aa: CASSSFGNLRGGLTGELFF

v_gene: TRBV4-3
j_gene: TRBJ2-3
abundance: NA
CDR3aa: CASSKGPGTTAEAGTQYF

v_gene: TRBV12-1
j_gene: TRBJ1-5
abundance: NA
CDR3aa: CASSICGGQGCPQHF

v_gene: TRBV5-5
j_gene: TRBJ2-3
abundance: NA
CDR3aa: CASSRMGADTQYF

v_gene: TRBV3-1/TRBV3-2
j_gene: TRBJ1-2
abundance: NA
CDR3aa: CASSHPFGTGNYGYTF